This T cell receptor beta chain is drawn from a study of OX40 agonist ivuxolimab in advanced cancers. This table comes from immunoSEQ multiplex PCR, and its TCRdb copy is limited to in-frame clones, with some not included. The sample lists about 68,000 clones, about nine tenths occurring once. Germline V lookup: CDR1 SGHTS, CDR2 YDEGEE. The CDR3 runs 18 residues. Trimming took 3 bases from V and 3 from J, leaving 22 bases between them. This receptor was taken from an adult with an advanced solid tumor such as melanoma, head and neck, liver or kidney cancer. The rearrangement uses TRBV5-8 and TRBJ1-5; perhaps TRBD1 as D (6 bases). The material sequenced was CD4+ or CD8+ T cells sorted from blood, taken in a trial of the OX40 agonist ivuxolimab. The CDR3 DNA reads TGTGCCAGCAGCTCTTCCTCCGTCAGGGGTTACTACAATCAGCCCCAGCATTTT. Translation: CASSSSSVRGYYNQPQHF.